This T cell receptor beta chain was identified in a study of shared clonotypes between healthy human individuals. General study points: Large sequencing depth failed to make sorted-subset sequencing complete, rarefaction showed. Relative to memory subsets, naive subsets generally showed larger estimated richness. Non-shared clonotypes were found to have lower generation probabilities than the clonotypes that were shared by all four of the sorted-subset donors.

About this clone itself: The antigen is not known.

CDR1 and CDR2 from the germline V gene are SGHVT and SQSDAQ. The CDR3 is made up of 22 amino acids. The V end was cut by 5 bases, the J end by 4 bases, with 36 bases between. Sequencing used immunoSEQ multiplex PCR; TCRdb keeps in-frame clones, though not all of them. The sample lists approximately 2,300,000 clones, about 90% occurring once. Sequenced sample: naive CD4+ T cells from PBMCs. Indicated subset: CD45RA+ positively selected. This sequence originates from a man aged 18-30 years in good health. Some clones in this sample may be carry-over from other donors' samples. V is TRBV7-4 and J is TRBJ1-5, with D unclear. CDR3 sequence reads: CASSQFDEQCSKGLQANQPQHF. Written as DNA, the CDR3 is TGTGCCAGCAGCCAGTTTGACGAGCAGTGCTCCAAAGGCCTTCAAGCAAATCAGCCCCAGCATTTT.